This TCR beta chain was sequenced during a study of blood T cells in healthy people across ages. Primed by a sample-barcoded 5' primer and a J-beta primer mix, a second PCR proceeded for about 7 to 11 cycles. At least 2.5 million CDR3-containing paired-end reads were obtained per sample. TCRdb recomputed calls from the 5' RACE reads with MiXCR, one row per CDR3 protein. This sample has roughly 1,700,000 distinct CDR3 sequences; approximately 30% occur once, and the top ten carry less than 9.5%. V was clipped by 1 base and J by 11 bases, with 11 bases between them. The CDR3 is 12 residues long. Researchers isolated at least 7 million PBMCs per sample.

Sequences were obtained from blood. This clonotype was obtained from a woman aged 25-40 years in good health. This sequence joins TRBV12-3 or TRBV12-4 and TRBJ1-2; unclear D gene. The CDR3 protein is CASSLGVGPYTF. The CDR3 DNA sequence: TGTGCCAGCAGTTTAGGTGTCGGACCATACACCTTC.